A single sample is the source of the 18 T cell receptor beta chains below, sequenced in a study of radiotherapy plus CTLA-4 blockade in lung cancer. Using immunoSEQ multiplex PCR, the repertoire was profiled, and TCRdb retains in-frame clones only, with some absent. The repertoire holds about 40,000 clones, under 80% seen once, with 9.8% in the top ten. The source material was peripheral blood, sampled from a patient treated with radiotherapy plus ipilimumab. The receptors here all came from a human donor with non-small cell lung cancer who had stable disease on radiotherapy plus ipilimumab.

This clone was recorded a few times. The rearrangement joins TRBV5-4 to TRBJ2-4; 8 bases map to TRBD1. This CDR3 comprises 18 residues. With V trimmed by 0 bases and J by 0 bases, 8 bases remained unmatched. In germline, CDR1 is SGHNT, CDR2 YYREEE (reference sequence). The CDR3 bases are TGTGCCAGCAGCTTGGCGGGGACAGGAAACCTAGCCAAAAACATTCAGTACTTC. It specifies CASSLAGTGNLAKNIQYF.

This sequence joins TRBV5-8 and TRBJ2-1, with D perhaps matching TRBD2 (7 bases). Trimming removed 2 bases from V and 7 bases from J, with 13 bases in between. Germline-derived CDR1 and CDR2 are SGHTS and YDEGEE. The CDR3 runs 14 residues. The CDR3 protein is CASSFGGGPNEQFF. The DNA of the CDR3 is TGTGCCAGCAGCTTTGGGGGGGGCCCAAATGAGCAGTTCTTC.

J is TRBJ1-6 and V is TRBV10-2; TRBD1 agrees at 8 bases. The CDR3 extends over 16 amino acids. In germline, CDR1 is WSHSY, CDR2 SAAADI. Unmatched junction bases numbered 12, after V lost 5 bases and J lost 9 bases. The CDR3 is CASSYSRQGPVSPLHF. The CDR3 region has the DNA TGCGCCAGCAGTTATTCGCGACAGGGGCCCGTTTCACCCCTCCACTTT.

This clone has at least ten counts. The chain joins TRBV7-9 to TRBJ2-2; D gene ambiguous. CDR1 is SEHNR and CDR2 is FQNEAQ in the germline V gene (reference sequence). The CDR3 is 10 residues long. CDR3 DNA: TGTGCGCAGGACACCGGGGAGCTGTTTTTT. Its translation is CAQDTGELFF.

The chain is built from TRBV5-6 and TRBJ2-7; 7 bases fit TRBD1. The V gene end was trimmed by 2 bases and the J gene end by 6 bases; junction bases not matched to a gene: 8. Germline V gene lookup returns CDR1 SGHDT and CDR2 YYEEEE. The CDR3 is made up of 14 amino acids. Written as DNA, the CDR3 is TGTGCCAGCAGCTTTCCAGACAGGGTCGGCGAGCAGTACTTC. It translates to CASSFPDRVGEQYF. Looking up the rest from reference TRBV5-6 and TRBJ2-7 gives the full variable domain: DAGVTQSPTHLIKTRGQQVTLRCSPKSGHDTVSWYQQALGQGPQFIFQYYEEEERQRGNFPDRFSGHQFPNYSSELNVNALLLGDSALYLCASSFPDRVGEQYFGPGTRLTVT.

This sequence joins TRBV29-1 and TRBJ1-5; D gene uncertain. V was cut by 5 bases and J by 6 bases, with 14 bases left in between. This CDR3 spans 13 amino acids. Per germline, CDR1 SQVTM and CDR2 ANQGSEA. The CDR3 sequence: CSVTSGSGQPQHF. The CDR3 DNA sequence: TGCAGCGTTACATCGGGAAGCGGTCAGCCCCAGCATTTT. Using reference TRBV29-1 and TRBJ1-5 for the parts outside the CDR3, the full variable domain is SAVISQKPSRDICQRGTSLTIQCQVDSQVTMMFWYRQQPGQSLTLIATANQGSEATYESGFVIDKFPISRPNLTFSTLTVSNMSPEDSSIYLCSVTSGSGQPQHFGDGTRLSIL.

The chain is built from TRBV7-9 and TRBJ1-1, with D possibly being TRBD1 (5 bases). Germline CDR1 is SEHNR and CDR2 is FQNEAQ (reference sequence). The CDR3 totals 14 residues. Deletions cut 8 bases from V and 4 bases from J, with 17 bases between. The CDR3 DNA sequence: TGTGCCAGCCGGAAGGTTGGTAGGGGCACTGAAGCTTTCTTT. Amino acids: CASRKVGRGTEAFF.

V usage is TRBV6-1 and J usage is TRBJ1-1; D might be TRBD1 (6 bases). The CDR3 length is 17 residues. V lost 7 bases and J lost 1, with 22 bases in between. From germline, CDR1 is MNHNS and CDR2 SASEGT. In DNA, the CDR3 is TGTGCCAGCACTAAAGCAAATCTCTACAGGGAGAACACTGAAGCTTTCTTT. It yields the protein CASTKANLYRENTEAFF.

A few counts support this clone. The junction does not match germline at one end; this may be a read error. V gene TRBV5-4 combines with J gene TRBJ2-5, with a tentative D call TRBD1 (5 bases). This CDR3 comprises 14 residues. Germline CDR1 is SGHNT and CDR2 is YYREEE (reference sequence). The CDR3 region is CASSQDRSGETQYF. The CDR3 DNA follows: TGCGCCAGCAGCCAAGATAGGTCAGGGGAGACCCAGTACTTC.

The gene calls are TRBV19 and TRBJ1-2, with 7 positions matching TRBD1. This CDR3 region has 15 residues. The germline CDR1 and CDR2 sequences are LNHDA and SQIVND (reference sequence). J was trimmed by 2 bases and V by 3 bases; bases with no gene match: 6. CDR3 in DNA: TGTGCCAGTAGTATCGACGAGGGGGCGAACTATGGCTACACCTTC. It specifies CASSIDEGANYGYTF.

In its sample, this clone was seen a few times. The V and J genes are TRBV5-5 and TRBJ2-3; 7 nucleotides match TRBD1. The CDR3 is 16 amino acids. The junction had 9 bases not matched to a gene; V was cut back by 3 bases and J by 2 bases. Germline V CDR1 and CDR2: SGHKS, YYEKEE (reference sequence). The CDR3 loop reads CASSSYRDSLTDTQYF. Written as DNA, the CDR3 is TGTGCCAGCAGCTCGTATCGGGACAGCCTCACAGATACGCAGTATTTT.

This clone was seen more than once but under ten times. The V and J genes are TRBV5-1 and TRBJ1-2; 7 bases align to TRBD1. The germline CDR1 and CDR2 sequences are SGHRS and YFSETQ. With 0 bases clipped from V and 7 bases from J, the junction kept 6 bases outside the gene matches. The CDR3 is 14 residues long. The CDR3 bases are TGCGCCAGCAGCTTGGACAGGGGAATACCTGGCTACACCTTC. Protein: CASSLDRGIPGYTF.

This chain joins TRBV12-5 and TRBJ2-3, with D possibly matching TRBD1 (5 bases). V was pared by 0 bases and J by 2 bases, with 9 bases between. This CDR3 is built from 15 residues. Germline V gives CDR1 LGHNT, CDR2 FRNRAP. The CDR3 nucleotides are TGTGCTAGTGGTTTGGTAGGGGTATCCACAGATACGCAGTATTTT. This gives the protein CASGLVGVSTDTQYF. The whole variable domain, filled in from reference TRBV12-5 and TRBJ2-3, reads DARVTQTPRHKVTEMGQEVTMRCQPILGHNTVFWYRQTMMQGLELLAYFRNRAPLDDSGMPKDRFSAEMPDATLATLKIQPSEPRDSAVYFCASGLVGVSTDTQYFGPGTRLTVL.

In its sample, this clone was seen a few times. The rearrangement uses TRBV30 and TRBJ1-1; D may be TRBD1 (6 bases). The V end lost 8 bases, the J end lost 9 bases, and 16 bases lay between the germline ends. From germline, CDR1 is GTSNPN and CDR2 SVGIG (reference sequence). CDR3 size: 11 residues. Written as DNA, the CDR3 is TGTGCCCAAGGGGGGGATAGGAAAGCTTTCTTT. Protein: CAQGGDRKAFF. The whole variable domain, filled in from reference TRBV30 and TRBJ1-1, reads SQTIHQWPATLVQPVGSPLSLECTVEGTSNPNLYWYRQAAGRGLQLLFYSVGIGQISSEVPQNLSASRPQDRQFILSSKKLLLSDSGFYLCAQGGDRKAFFGQGTRLTVV.

A few counts support this clone. This CDR3 is CASGSPIAGQKDSPLHF. The CDR3 DNA reads as TGCGCCAGCGGATCACCCATCGCGGGACAGAAGGATTCACCCCTCCACTTT. V usage is TRBV4-1 and J usage is TRBJ1-6, with 7 positions matching TRBD1. CDR1 is MGHRA, CDR2 YSYEKL, per germline. The CDR3 is 17 residues long. V dropped 8 bases and J dropped 8; count of bases not matched to a gene: 18.

In its sample, this clone was seen once. The rearrangement uses TRBV4-1 and TRBJ1-5; no reliable D call. Germline CDR1 reads MGHRA; CDR2 reads YSYEKL. This CDR3 is built from 16 residues. V was shortened by 2 bases and J by 4 bases, with 15 bases between the two germline ends. CDR3 region: CASSQSFSAGNQPQHF. DNA for the CDR3: TGCGCCAGCAGCCAAAGCTTTTCAGCGGGGAATCAGCCCCAGCATTTT.

The chain recombines TRBV11-2 with TRBJ1-2, with D possibly being TRBD1 (6 bases). This CDR3 region has 14 residues. The V end lost 5 bases, the J end lost 8 bases, and 18 bases lay between the germline ends. CDR1 and CDR2 from the germline V gene are SGHAT and FQNNGV. The CDR3 DNA follows: TGTGCCAGCAGCCCCCAGACAGGTCTAAGCGGCTACACCTTC. Protein product: CASSPQTGLSGYTF.

The chain recombines TRBV30 with TRBJ1-2; weak D call: TRBD1 (5 bases). The CDR3 extends over 14 amino acids. V dropped 3 bases and J dropped 2 bases, with 13 bases sitting between them. CDR1 GTSNPN and CDR2 SVGIG come from the germline V gene (reference sequence). The CDR3, as DNA: TGTGCCTGGAGCCCGGGGGTCCTGAACTATGGCTACACCTTC. Amino acids: CAWSPGVLNYGYTF.